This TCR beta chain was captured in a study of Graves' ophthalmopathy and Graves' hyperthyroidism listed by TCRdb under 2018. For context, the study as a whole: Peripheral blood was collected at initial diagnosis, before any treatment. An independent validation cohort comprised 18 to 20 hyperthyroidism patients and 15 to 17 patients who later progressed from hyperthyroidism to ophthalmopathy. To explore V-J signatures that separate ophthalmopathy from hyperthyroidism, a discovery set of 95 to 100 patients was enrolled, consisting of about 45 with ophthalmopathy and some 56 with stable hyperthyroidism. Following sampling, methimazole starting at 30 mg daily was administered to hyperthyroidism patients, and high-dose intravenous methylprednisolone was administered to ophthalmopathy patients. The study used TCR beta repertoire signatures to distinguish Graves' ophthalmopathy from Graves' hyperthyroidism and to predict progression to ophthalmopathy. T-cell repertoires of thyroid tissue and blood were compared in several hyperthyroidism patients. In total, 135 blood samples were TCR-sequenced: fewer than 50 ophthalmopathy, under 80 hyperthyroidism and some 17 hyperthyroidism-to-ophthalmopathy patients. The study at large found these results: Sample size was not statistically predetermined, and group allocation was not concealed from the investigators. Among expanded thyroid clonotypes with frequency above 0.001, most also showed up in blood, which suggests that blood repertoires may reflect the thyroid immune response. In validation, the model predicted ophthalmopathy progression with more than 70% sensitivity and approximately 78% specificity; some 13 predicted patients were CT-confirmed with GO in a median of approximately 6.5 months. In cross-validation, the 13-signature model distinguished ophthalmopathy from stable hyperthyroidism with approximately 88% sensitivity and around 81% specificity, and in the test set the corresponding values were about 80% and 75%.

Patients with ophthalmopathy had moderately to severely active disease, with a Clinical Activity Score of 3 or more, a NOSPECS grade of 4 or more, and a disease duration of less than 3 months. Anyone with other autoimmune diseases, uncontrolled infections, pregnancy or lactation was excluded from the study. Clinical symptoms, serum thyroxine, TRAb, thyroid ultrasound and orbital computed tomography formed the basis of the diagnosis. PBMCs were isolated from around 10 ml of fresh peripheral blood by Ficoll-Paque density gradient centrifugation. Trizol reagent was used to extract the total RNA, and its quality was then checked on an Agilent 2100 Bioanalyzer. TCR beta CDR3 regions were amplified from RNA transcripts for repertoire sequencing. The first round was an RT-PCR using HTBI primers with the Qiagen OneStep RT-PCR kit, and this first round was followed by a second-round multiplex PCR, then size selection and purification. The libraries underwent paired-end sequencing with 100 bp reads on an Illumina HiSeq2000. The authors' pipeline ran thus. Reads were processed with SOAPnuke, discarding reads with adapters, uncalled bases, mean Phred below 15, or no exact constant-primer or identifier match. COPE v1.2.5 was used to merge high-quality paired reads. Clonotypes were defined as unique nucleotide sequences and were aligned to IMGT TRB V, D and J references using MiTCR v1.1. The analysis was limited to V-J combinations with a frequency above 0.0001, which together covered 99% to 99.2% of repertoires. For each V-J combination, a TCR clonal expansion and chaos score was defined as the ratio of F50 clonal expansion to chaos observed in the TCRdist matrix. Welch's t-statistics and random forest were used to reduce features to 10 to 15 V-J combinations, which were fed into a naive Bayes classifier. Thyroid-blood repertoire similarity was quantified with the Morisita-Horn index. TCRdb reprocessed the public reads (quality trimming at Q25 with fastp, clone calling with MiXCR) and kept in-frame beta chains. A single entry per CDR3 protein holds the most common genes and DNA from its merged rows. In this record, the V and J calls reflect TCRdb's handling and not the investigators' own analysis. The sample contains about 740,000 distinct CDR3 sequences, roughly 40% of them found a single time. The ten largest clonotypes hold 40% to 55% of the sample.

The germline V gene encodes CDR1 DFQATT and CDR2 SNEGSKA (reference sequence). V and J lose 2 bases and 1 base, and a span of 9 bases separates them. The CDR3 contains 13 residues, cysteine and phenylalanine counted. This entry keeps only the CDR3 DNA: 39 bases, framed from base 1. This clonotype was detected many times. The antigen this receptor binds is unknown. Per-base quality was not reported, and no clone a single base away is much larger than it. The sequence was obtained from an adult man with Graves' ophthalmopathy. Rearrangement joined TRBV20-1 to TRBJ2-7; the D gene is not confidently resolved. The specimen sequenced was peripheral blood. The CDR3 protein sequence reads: CSARTRRSYEQYF. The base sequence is TGCAGTGCTAGAACACGCAGGTCCTACGAGCAGTACTTC.